The subject of this entry is one T cell receptor (beta chain). Its antigen remains undetermined. A far larger clone is a single base away, which makes a read error likely. The data derive from a study of regulatory T cells in long-lasting Graves disease (dated by TCRdb to the early 2020s). Looking at the study overall: Patients with newly diagnosed Graves' disease had been on antithyroid drugs for under 3 months. Peripheral blood TCR sequencing and RNA sequencing compared persistent Graves' disease patients with newly diagnosed Graves' disease patients. A total of around 33 samples were covered by TCR sequencing, comprising approximately 13 persistent and 20 or so newly diagnosed Graves' disease patients. The study was conducted in China and was registered as a clinical trial. The study at large found these results: TRBV28, TRBJ1-2 and TRBJ2-5 were preferentially used in persistent disease, while TRBV20-1 and TRBJ2-1 were favored in newly diagnosed disease. Persistent Graves' disease patients showed lower TCR Shannon entropy and fewer highly expanded clones than newly diagnosed patients, suggesting clonal expansion. Sequencing and analysis were restricted to the TCR beta chain. The authors acknowledged the small sample size as a limitation that may reduce accuracy. More public clonotypes were shared among persistent patients (roughly 3,000) than among newly diagnosed patients (roughly 1,000). The study examined only peripheral blood because the primary lesion, thyroid tissue, could not be accessed.

Libraries were constructed by multiplex PCR. The reads were generated on an Illumina HiSeq 4000. iRepertoire HTBI primers and Arm-PCR amplification of CDR3 regions were used to construct TCR beta libraries. Gel purification was performed on PCR products prior to sequencing. As for the authors' bioinformatics: A total of some 60 TRBV and 14 TRBJ segments were identified across samples and were used for gene usage analysis of CDR3 amino acid clonotypes. Filtered high-quality paired reads were merged into contigs using COPE and FqMerger. BLAST was used to align contigs to the IMGT TRBV, TRBD and TRBJ reference genes, and CDR3 was defined following IMGT. Clonotypes above 0.1% frequency were classified as highly expanded clones. Repertoire diversity was measured by Shannon entropy, and V-J evenness by the Gini coefficient. A clonotype found in more than one individual was treated as public. Using fastp at Q25 and MiXCR, TCRdb reprocessed the public reads and kept productive beta chains. Each record represents a unique CDR3 protein, reported with the most common genes and DNA among its rows. The V and J calls were not made by the authors but by TCRdb's processing. This sample gives 200,000 to 250,000 distinct CDR3 sequences in total; about 19% of them show up just once. The top ten clones comprise approximately 15% of the sample.

The germline V gene provides CDR1 MGHRA and CDR2 YSYEKL. The CDR3 measures 15 amino acids from cysteine to phenylalanine. CDR3 DNA is the only sequence kept; it has 45 bases, read in frame from the first base. V is shortened by 3 bases, J by 4 bases, and the region joining them spans 16 bases. Per the publication, the time point label means: newly diagnosed GD, antithyroid drugs for less than 3 months. For both TCR sequencing and RNA sequencing, RNA was extracted from PBMCs using TRIzol. Graves' disease was diagnosed according to American Thyroid Association guidelines. The patients came from an endocrinology department in Xi'an, China. Each patient gave about 10 milliliters of peripheral blood, collected in an EDTA anticoagulant tube. Ficoll Paque Plus density gradient separation was used to isolate PBMCs, and no further T cell sorting was performed. An Agilent 2100 Bioanalyzer and agarose gel were used to assess RNA quality, and a NanoDrop 2000 was used to measure RNA concentration.

This TCR derives from a female donor with Graves disease. The sample consisted of peripheral blood mononuclear cells (PBMCs), taken at new diagnosis, from a patient treated with antithyroid drugs. This receptor chain uses TRBV4-1 and TRBJ2-7; no D gene is confidently identified. The nucleotides are TGCGCCAGCAGCCAGGTGGAAGGGATGGGGTACGAGCAGTACTTC. Its translation reads: CASSQVEGMGYEQYF.